The clone carrying this TCR beta chain was found once. This sample was included in a study of blood T cell repertoires in COVID-19. The CDR3 length is 14 residues. The junction had 2 bases not matched to a gene; V was cut back by 0 bases and J by 4 bases. The V gene's germline CDR1 is SGHRS and CDR2 YFSETQ. TCRdb's copy holds only in-frame clones and misses some; the assay was immunoSEQ multiplex PCR. The sample contains fewer than 500,000 clones, 75% to 90% of which appear only once. This TCR was sampled from a man in his thirties or forties who had recovered from COVID-19. The chain uses TRBV5-1 and TRBJ2-5, with 8 positions matching TRBD2. The sequenced sample was PBMCs or T cells enriched from blood (not recorded which). The CDR3 protein is CASSLALAGETQYF. For the CDR3, the DNA is TGCGCCAGCAGCTTGGCCCTAGCGGGAGAGACCCAGTACTTC. The variable domain in full, with the rest retrieved from reference TRBV5-1 and TRBJ2-5, is KAGVTQTPRYLIKTRGQQVTLSCSPISGHRSVSWYQQTPGQGLQFLFEYFSETQRNKGNFPGRFSGRQFSNSRSEMNVSTLELGDSALYLCASSLALAGETQYFGPGTRLLVL.